The rows below give T cell receptor beta chains drawn from one sample of a study of blood T cell repertoires in COVID-19. Clones were sequenced by immunoSEQ multiplex PCR, and TCRdb holds only the in-frame ones, with some missing. This table holds about 340,000 clones, around four fifths found once. Sequencing input: peripheral blood. The receptor source for this set is a young man with active or convalescent COVID-19. CDR3s include the opening cysteine and the closing phenylalanine or tryptophan. The order of the fields is J gene, V gene, clone size, CDR3 length, D gene, CDR3 protein, CDR3 DNA. The D gene is left open where the match is weak. Some rows have no size entry. The others give once, few or many, or a class for an expanded clone.

>TRBJ2-5|TRBV24-1|-|16|TRBD2
CATGGLAAQPQETQYF
TGTGCCACCGGGGGACTAGCGGCACAACCCCAAGAGACCCAGTACTTC
>TRBJ2-1|TRBV6-5|-|16|TRBD2
CASSSSSGGAYNEQFF
TGTGCCAGCAGTTCGTCTAGCGGGGGGGCGTACAATGAGCAGTTCTTC
>TRBJ2-4|TRBV19|-|14|TRBD1
CASSDRDFKNIQYF
TGTGCCAGTAGCGACAGGGATTTCAAAAACATTCAGTACTTC
>TRBJ1-4|TRBV25-1|-|13|-
CASSVADNEKLFF
TGTGCCAGCAGTGTAGCGGATAATGAAAAACTGTTTTTT
>TRBJ2-7|TRBV7-2|-|17|TRBD2
CASSLGLAGWPIYEQYF
TGTGCCAGCAGCTTAGGACTAGCGGGGTGGCCCATCTACGAGCAGTACTTC
>TRBJ2-1|TRBV30|once|14|TRBD1
CAWSAGTGLIAEFF
TGTGCCTGGAGTGCCGGGACAGGGTTAATTGCAGAGTTCTTC
>TRBJ1-5|TRBV11-2|-|15|-
CASSLEGTAGQPQHF
TGTGCCAGCAGCTTAGAGGGCACGGCGGGACAGCCCCAGCATTTT
>TRBJ2-7|TRBV7-9|-|17|-
CASSLVREGGRTYEQYF
TGTGCCAGCAGCTTAGTGAGGGAGGGGGGAAGGACCTACGAGCAGTACTTC
>TRBJ2-3|TRBV18|-|16|TRBD1
CASSPRTGGSTDTQYF
TGTGCCAGCTCTCCCCGGACAGGGGGAAGCACAGATACGCAGTATTTT
>TRBJ1-3|TRBV18|once|15|-
CASSPNRNSGNTIYF
TGTGCCAGCTCACCCAACAGGAATTCTGGAAACACCATATATTTT
>TRBJ2-7|TRBV7-6|-|15|TRBD1
CASSPDRGWTYEQYF
TGTGCCAGCAGCCCGGACAGGGGGTGGACCTACGAGCAGTACTTC
>TRBJ2-3|TRBV4-1|-|17|TRBD2
CASSHGASGGVTDTQYF
TGCGCCAGCAGCCACGGGGCTAGCGGGGGGGTCACAGATACGCAGTATTTT
>TRBJ2-1|TRBV9|-|15|-
CASSVTGSSYNEQFF
TGTGCCAGCAGCGTAACCGGGAGCTCCTACAATGAGCAGTTCTTC
>TRBJ2-1|TRBV6-5|once|12|-
CASWGPYNEQFF
TGTGCCAGCTGGGGGCCCTACAATGAGCAGTTCTTC
>TRBJ1-1|TRBV27|few|16|TRBD1
CASSALGTGGDAEAFF
TGTGCCAGCAGTGCACTCGGGACAGGGGGGGACGCTGAAGCTTTCTTT
>TRBJ1-5|TRBV7-2|-|17|-
CASSLGGRADSNQPQHF
TGTGCCAGCAGCTTAGGAGGCAGGGCCGATAGCAATCAGCCCCAGCATTTT
>TRBJ2-2|TRBV6-5|-|14|-
CARNPGERKVRLFF
TGTGCCAGAAACCCAGGGGAGCGAAAGGTAAGGCTGTTTTTT
>TRBJ1-5|TRBV6-2/TRBV6-3|-|15|-
CASSYRASSNQPQHF
TGTGCCAGCAGTTATCGAGCCTCTTCCAATCAGCCCCAGCATTTT
>TRBJ2-1|TRBV9|-|16|TRBD1
CASSPPRTGSYNEQFF
TGTGCCAGCAGCCCCCCGAGGACAGGCTCCTACAATGAGCAGTTCTTC
>TRBJ1-1|TRBV7-6|few|15|TRBD1
CASSPTGGTVVEAFF
TGTGCCAGCAGCCCCACAGGGGGCACGGTGGTTGAAGCTTTCTTT
>TRBJ1-2|TRBV7-9|-|16|TRBD1
CASSLTGGQGADGYTF
TGTGCCAGCAGCCTTACCGGAGGACAGGGGGCGGATGGCTACACCTTC
>TRBJ2-7|TRBV7-8|-|14|TRBD2
CASSFAGGAYEQYF
TGTGCCAGCAGCTTCGCGGGGGGGGCATACGAGCAGTACTTC
>TRBJ1-4|TRBV10-2|few|15|-
CASSSGGHFNEKLFF
TGCGCCAGCAGTTCCGGGGGGCACTTTAATGAAAAACTGTTTTTT
>TRBJ1-2|TRBV4-1|many|17|-
CASSQDEVGPVIYGYTF
TGCGCCAGCAGCCAAGACGAGGTAGGCCCCGTTATTTATGGCTACACCTTC
>TRBJ1-5|TRBV28|-|14|-
CATFPWGGNQPQHF
TGTGCCACCTTCCCGTGGGGCGGCAATCAGCCCCAGCATTTT
>TRBJ1-5|TRBV30|-|14|-
CAWSPGGGRQPQHF
TGTGCCTGGAGTCCCGGGGGGGGGAGGCAGCCCCAGCATTTT
>TRBJ2-1|TRBV27|few|18|TRBD1
CASTPLPPGTATYNEQFF
TGTGCCAGCACCCCTCTCCCCCCCGGGACAGCTACCTACAATGAGCAGTTCTTC
>TRBJ1-6|TRBV5-4|-|14|TRBD1
CASSRDRGNSPLHF
TGTGCCAGCAGCAGGGACAGGGGAAATTCACCCCTCCACTTT
>TRBJ2-5|TRBV20-1|few|11|TRBD2
CSEAGEETQYF
TGCAGCGAAGCGGGAGAAGAGACCCAGTACTTC
>TRBJ2-1|TRBV27|-|14|TRBD2
CASSLLAGVGEQFF
TGTGCCAGCAGTTTACTAGCGGGGGTGGGTGAGCAGTTCTTC
>TRBJ2-2|TRBV18|-|19|TRBD2
CASSRTKTSGLPTGGELFF
TGTGCCAGCTCCCGGACCAAGACTAGCGGCCTCCCAACAGGCGGGGAGCTGTTTTTT
>TRBJ1-6|TRBV30|-|12|-
CAWSRSTSPLHF
TGTGCCTGGAGTAGGAGCACTTCACCCCTCCACTTT
>TRBJ2-1|TRBV6-5|-|12|-
CASSPRNHEQFF
TGTGCCAGCAGCCCGAGGAATCATGAGCAGTTCTTC
>TRBJ1-1|TRBV4-3|-|16|-
CASSQDWGGVSTEAFF
TGCGCCAGCAGCCAAGATTGGGGGGGGGTGAGCACTGAAGCTTTCTTT
>TRBJ2-2|TRBV24-1|-|20|TRBD2
CATSDRHGPSGDTNTGELFF
TGTGCCACCAGTGATCGCCACGGCCCTAGCGGGGATACGAACACCGGGGAGCTGTTTTTT
>TRBJ1-1|TRBV5-1|few|14|-
CASSLLSGNTEAFF
TGCGCCAGCAGCTTGCTGTCGGGGAACACTGAAGCTTTCTTT
>TRBJ2-2|TRBV19|once|16|TRBD1
CASIGRDRVNTGELFF
TGTGCCAGTATCGGTCGGGACAGGGTGAACACCGGGGAGCTGTTTTTT
>TRBJ2-7|TRBV20-1|-|13|TRBD1
CSATDRGPYEQYF
TGCAGTGCTACTGACAGGGGACCCTACGAGCAGTACTTC
>TRBJ2-7|TRBV28|-|11|-
CASSDRYEQYF
TGTGCCAGCAGCGATCGGTACGAGCAGTACTTC
>TRBJ1-3|TRBV5-1|few|14|-
CASSSSGSGNTIYF
TGCGCCAGCAGCTCCTCGGGCTCTGGAAACACCATATATTTT
>TRBJ2-2|TRBV9|-|12|TRBD2
CASKSGAGELFF
TGTGCCAGCAAAAGCGGGGCCGGGGAGCTGTTTTTT
>TRBJ2-1|TRBV9|-|18|TRBD2
CASSAKLAGGPWGNEQFF
TGTGCCAGCAGCGCTAAACTAGCGGGAGGGCCATGGGGCAATGAGCAGTTCTTC
>TRBJ1-5|TRBV7-2|-|14|-
CASSLGGGRQPQHF
TGTGCCAGCAGCTTAGGGGGGGGCAGGCAGCCCCAGCATTTT
>TRBJ2-7|TRBV15|-|15|TRBD2
CATSRVAGLAGEQYF
TGTGCCACCAGCAGAGTCGCGGGACTAGCCGGCGAGCAGTACTTC
>TRBJ2-5|TRBV7-2|-|14|TRBD2
CASSLSGRGKTQYF
TGTGCCAGCAGCTTAAGCGGGAGAGGGAAGACCCAGTACTTC
>TRBJ2-1|TRBV27|-|15|-
CASSKRADRGGEQFF
TGTGCCAGCAGTAAGAGGGCGGACCGAGGGGGTGAGCAGTTCTTC
>TRBJ2-7|TRBV5-1|-|13|TRBD1
CASSGQGLNEQYF
TGCGCCAGCTCGGGACAGGGCCTCAACGAGCAGTACTTC
>TRBJ2-3|TRBV5-1|-|16|TRBD2
CASSAILAGGPDTQYF
TGCGCCAGCAGCGCCATACTAGCGGGGGGGCCAGATACGCAGTATTTT
>TRBJ1-2|TRBV5-4|few|19|TRBD1
CASSLGLGLGTGAGRGYTF
TGTGCCAGCAGCTTGGGGTTAGGACTCGGGACAGGGGCAGGGAGAGGCTACACCTTC
>TRBJ1-2|TRBV3-1/TRBV3-2|-|12|TRBD1
CASSGTGDGYTF
TGTGCCAGCAGCGGGACAGGGGACGGCTACACCTTC
>TRBJ1-1|TRBV6-1|-|17|-
CASSEALGGAMNTEAFF
TGTGCCAGCAGTGAAGCCCTAGGGGGGGCAATGAACACTGAAGCTTTCTTT
>TRBJ2-3|TRBV7-2|-|15|TRBD1
CASSLDRGFTDTQYF
TGTGCCAGCAGCTTAGACAGGGGCTTCACAGATACGCAGTATTTT
>TRBJ1-1|TRBV4-1|-|16|TRBD1
CASSQPDRGMNTEAFF
TGCGCCAGCAGCCAACCAGACAGGGGCATGAACACTGAAGCTTTCTTT
>TRBJ2-7|TRBV7-2|-|14|-
CASSYSRRGSEQYF
TGTGCCAGCAGCTACTCACGGAGGGGATCCGAGCAGTACTTC
>TRBJ2-5|TRBV18|-|14|-
CASSPLSGGETQYF
TGTGCCAGCTCACCCCTCTCGGGTGGAGAGACCCAGTACTTC